This T cell receptor (beta chain) was identified during a study of tumor-infiltrating lymphocytes in primary liver carcinoma. Using a constant-region primer together with ProtoScript II reverse transcriptase, TCR beta cDNA was made from approximately 500 ng of total RNA. ARM-PCR was slightly modified, and three nested multiplex PCR rounds with it gave rise to the TCR beta libraries. Rounds one and two of PCR, each of roughly 10 cycles, were primed with TRBV1-TRBV30 forward primers and a C-beta reverse primer. TCRdb recomputed calls from the multiplex PCR reads with MiXCR, one row per CDR3 protein. Of hundreds of thousands of distinct CDR3 sequences in the sample, about three fifths are singletons; the top ten hold 15% to 20%. General observations from the study: It was tumor-adjacent and tumor-blood pairs that overlapped less than tumor region pairs did.

CDR1 is LGHNA and CDR2 is YNFKEQ in the germline V gene. Trimming took 1 base from V and 3 from J, leaving 13 bases between them. There are 15 residues in the CDR3. About this clonotype itself: Its matching antigen is unknown.

They got blood RNA out of unsorted whole blood and also pulled out germline DNA. The chain is built from TRBV4-2 and TRBJ2-7; D is perhaps TRBD2 (6 bases). This sequence was found in a woman aged 30 to 39 with primary liver carcinoma and hepatitis B virus infection. The sample taken for sequencing was peripheral blood. CDR3 region: CASSQGPGTYYEQYF. CDR3 in DNA: TGTGCCAGCAGCCAAGGGCCGGGGACTTACTACGAGCAGTACTTC.